The 10 T cell receptor beta chains below come from one sample, sequenced in a study of breast tumors, draining lymph nodes, adjacent tissues. TCRdb analysed the multiplex PCR reads with MiXCR anew, one entry per CDR3 protein. Seen here are about 300,000 distinct CDR3 sequences, 30% observed once, and the top ten hold around 1%. Axillary draining lymph nodes of breast cancer patients supplied the node samples. The sequenced sample consisted of axillary lymph node tissue. The receptors were sampled from a female donor with breast cancer. Some clones in this sample may be carry-over from other donors' samples.

Concerning this clonotype itself: This may be a read error: a much more frequent sequence differs by one nucleotide. This chain connects TRBV6-5 to TRBJ2-7; D gene ambiguous. V was trimmed by 6 bases and J by 2 bases, leaving 11 bases between them. Germline CDR1 MNHEY, CDR2 SVGAGI. CDR3 length: 13 amino acids. In nucleotides, the CDR3 is TGTGCCAGCAGGCCGGACGGAACCTACGAGCAGTACTTC. It yields the protein CASRPDGTYEQYF.

In this sample, this clonotype turned up a few times. The rearrangement joins TRBV5-4 to TRBJ1-2, with 8 bases that match TRBD1. Losses at the gene ends were 5 bases for V and 5 bases for J; bases not matched to a gene: 17. The CDR3 runs to 17 residues. Germline V gene lookup returns CDR1 SGHNT and CDR2 YYREEE (reference sequence). In nucleotides, the CDR3 is TGTGCCAGCAGGTTTGACAGGGGCCGCCGAGGTTATTATGGCTACACCTTC. Translated: CASRFDRGRRGYYGYTF.

V gene TRBV19 combines with J gene TRBJ1-5; maybe TRBD1 (6 bases). Germline CDR1 reads LNHDA; CDR2 reads SQIVND (reference sequence). The CDR3 covers 13 residues. Trimming pared 1 base from V and 11 bases from J, leaving 12 bases between. The CDR3 region is CASSIVTGETQHF. For the CDR3, the DNA is TGTGCCAGTAGTATAGTGACAGGAGAGACCCAGCATTTT.

The chain couples TRBV20-1 to TRBJ1-1; tentatively, D is TRBD1 (5 bases). Germline-derived CDR1 and CDR2 are DFQATT and SNEGSKA (reference sequence). This CDR3 is built from 12 residues. The germline V and J ends were trimmed by 2 bases and 6 bases, with 10 bases remaining between them. CDR3 residues: CSARRDFPEAFF. The DNA for the CDR3 is TGCAGTGCTAGAAGGGACTTCCCTGAAGCTTTCTTT.

At least ten counts were recorded for this clonotype. The chain carries TRBV5-1 and TRBJ2-7, with 7 bases lining up with TRBD1. The CDR3 length is 14 residues. Germline loops: CDR1 SGHRS, CDR2 YFSETQ. V trimming: 0 bases; J trimming: 6 bases; junction bases outside the gene matches: 6. The DNA of the CDR3 is TGCGCCAGCAGCTTGGGATCTACAGGGGTCGAGCAGTACTTC. It translates to CASSLGSTGVEQYF.

The table lists this clonotype with a few counts. The chain carries TRBV20-1 and TRBJ2-4, with D perhaps TRBD2 (5 bases). The germline V gene has CDR1 DFQATT and CDR2 SNEGSKA (reference sequence). This CDR3 is 12 amino acids long. V was clipped by 3 bases and J by 6 bases, with 9 bases between them. The CDR3 coding sequence is TGCAGTGCTAGCGGGAACGGAAACATTCAGTACTTC. This gives the protein CSASGNGNIQYF.

Many counts were recorded for this clonotype. This chain joins TRBV7-2 and TRBJ1-4; no clear D gene. Trimming removed 6 bases at V and 0 bases at J, with 5 bases between. Germline values: CDR1 SGHTA, CDR2 FQGNSA. The CDR3 loop spans 13 amino acids. The CDR3 bases are TGTGCCAGCAGTTATACAACTAATGAAAAACTGTTTTTT. It codes for CASSYTTNEKLFF. The complete variable domain, with remaining parts taken from reference TRBV7-2 and TRBJ1-4, reads GAGVSQSPSNKVTEKGKDVELRCDPISGHTALYWYRQSLGQGLEFLIYFQGNSAPDKSGLPSDRFSAERTGGSVSTLTIQRTQQEDSAVYLCASSYTTNEKLFFGSGTQLSVL.

This clonotype was observed at least ten times. CDR3 amino acids: CASSSGRDGGETQYF. The CDR3 DNA reads TGTGCCAGCAGCTCCGGTCGGGACGGCGGGGAGACCCAGTACTTC. This chain connects TRBV11-2 to TRBJ2-5, with D perhaps matching TRBD1 or TRBD2 (5 bases each). In germline, CDR1 is SGHAT, CDR2 FQNNGV. The V and J ends lost 4 bases and 5 bases respectively, with 17 bases between them. CDR3 length equals 15 residues.

The sample holds many counts of this clonotype. V usage is TRBV6-1 and J usage is TRBJ2-7; D is undetermined. Germline V gene data show CDR1 as MNHNS and CDR2 as SASEGT. V lost 2 bases, J lost 4 bases, and 12 bases lay in between. The CDR3 totals 14 residues. The CDR3 DNA reads as TGTGCCAGCAGTGAATTGGGTACCAGGTACGAGCAGTACTTC. As protein: CASSELGTRYEQYF.

A remark on this clonotype: A much bigger clone sits one base away, suggesting this may be a read error. The CDR3 does not end in the conserved phenylalanine or tryptophan, so this is likely a read error. CDR3 in amino acids: CASSVATSAEQYC. CDR3 DNA: TGTGCCAGCAGCGTAGCTACGTCAGCCGAGCAGTACTGC. The chain joins TRBV9 to TRBJ2-7; no definite D call. The CDR3 runs 13 residues. V shed 0 bases and J shed 6 bases, with 10 bases lying between them. The germline V gene encodes CDR1 SGDLS and CDR2 YYNGEE.